The 30 T cell receptor beta chains given below trace back to one sample, sequenced in a study of blood T cell repertoires in COVID-19. Profiling relied on immunoSEQ multiplex PCR, and the TCRdb table lists in-frame clones only, not all of them. Of 35,000 to 50,000 clones listed, 69% were seen once; the top ten hold roughly 5.8%. The sequenced sample consisted of peripheral blood. The receptors originated from an elderly man with acute or convalescent COVID-19.

This clone was found once. The chain employs TRBV2 and TRBJ2-7; 10 nucleotides line up with TRBD1. Germline loops: CDR1 SNHLY, CDR2 FYNNEI. V trimming: 4 bases; J trimming: 7 bases; junction bases outside the gene matches: 4. This CDR3 contains 13 residues. In DNA, the CDR3 is TGTGCCAGCAGTGGGGACAGGGGTAGAGAGCAGTACTTC. Translation gives CASSGDRGREQYF.

The chain couples TRBV2 to TRBJ1-1, with 9 positions matching TRBD1. The CDR3 consists of 12 residues. The V segment lost 1 base and the J segment 10 bases; nucleotides outside the gene matches: 1. The germline V gene has CDR1 SNHLY and CDR2 FYNNEI. This CDR3 reads CASSEGTGVAFF. Here the CDR3 DNA reads TGTGCCAGCAGTGAAGGGACAGGGGTAGCTTTCTTT.

This chain joins TRBV5-8 and TRBJ2-1, with 7 bases fitting TRBD2. The V segment lost 0 bases and the J segment 8 bases; nucleotides outside the gene matches: 5. CDR3 length: 14 residues. Germline lookup yields CDR1 SGHTS and CDR2 YDEGEE. The CDR3 loop is CASSLVQGGYEQFF. Written as DNA, the CDR3 is TGTGCCAGCAGCTTGGTGCAGGGAGGGTATGAGCAGTTCTTC.

This clone was seen many times. Other nucleotide sequences in the sample specify the same CDR3. The chain joins TRBV19 to TRBJ1-5; D gene unclear. Germline values: CDR1 LNHDA, CDR2 SQIVND (reference sequence). There are 14 residues in the CDR3. V was cut by 4 bases and J by 0 bases, with 7 bases left in between. CDR3 sequence reads: CASSKEYSNQPQHF. In DNA, the CDR3 is TGTGCCAGTAGTAAGGAGTATAGCAATCAGCCCCAGCATTTT.

The chain employs TRBV28 and TRBJ2-5, with D possibly being TRBD1 (6 bases). V was pared by 10 bases and J by 4 bases, with 25 bases between. This CDR3 is built from 16 residues. Germline V gene sequence: CDR1 MDHEN, CDR2 SYDVKM. Here the CDR3 DNA reads TGTGCCACCCAGGGGCGGATGATGGGGTTTGGAGAGACCCAGTACTTC. Amino acid sequence: CATQGRMMGFGETQYF.

The V and J genes are TRBV3-1 (or the pseudogene TRBV3-2) and TRBJ2-1, with 8 bases matching TRBD2. J gave up 4 bases and V 2 bases, and 10 bases lay outside the gene matches. The CDR3 is 17 amino acids. Germline V gene sequence: CDR1 LGHDT, CDR2 YNNKEL (reference sequence). CDR3 region: CASSQYGAGEKYNEQFF. Written as DNA, the CDR3 is TGTGCCAGCAGCCAATACGGAGCGGGAGAAAAGTACAATGAGCAGTTCTTC.

The genes are TRBV10-3 and TRBJ2-5; TRBD2 matches 7 bases. This CDR3 region has 16 residues. Unmatched junction bases numbered 9, after V lost 0 bases and J lost 5 bases. Germline values: CDR1 ENHRY, CDR2 SYGVKD. The CDR3 nucleotides read TGTGCCATCAGTGAGTCCCCAGCGGGAAGGTCGGAGACCCAGTACTTC. Encoded protein: CAISESPAGRSETQYF.

This clone has just one count. The chain carries TRBV11-2 and TRBJ2-3; D is ambiguous. Trimming took off 5 bases at V and 9 bases at J, with 12 bases between the two ends. Germline lookup yields CDR1 SGHAT and CDR2 FQNNGV. The CDR3 contains 12 residues. Written as DNA, the CDR3 is TGTGCCAGCAGCCTAGGGCGGCCCACGCAGTATTTT. Its translation: CASSLGRPTQYF.

The chain carries TRBV6-2 or TRBV6-3 and TRBJ2-2, with TRBD2 as a possible D gene (5 bases). Trimming stripped 6 bases from V and 4 bases from J, with 12 bases between. The CDR3 is 14 residues long. Germline loops: CDR1 MNHEY, CDR2 SVGEGT. CDR3: CASSGLLVTGELFF. As DNA, the CDR3 is TGTGCCAGCAGCGGACTCCTTGTCACCGGGGAGCTGTTTTTT.

This chain links TRBV23-1 with TRBJ1-5; D ambiguous. TRBV23-1 carries the ORF label, with uncertain function. This CDR3 has 15 amino acids. V was cut by 2 bases and J by 0 bases, with 8 bases left in between. DNA for the CDR3: TGCGCCAGCAGTCAACAAAATCATAGCAATCAGCCCCAGCATTTT. Protein sequence: CASSQQNHSNQPQHF.

The chain couples TRBV5-1 to TRBJ2-7; TRBD1 matches 8 bases. The CDR3 spans 15 residues. Germline lookup yields CDR1 SGHRS and CDR2 YFSETQ. V gave up 4 bases and J gave up 4 bases; unmatched junction bases: 10. CDR3 bases: TGCGCCAGCAGCGTATCCGGGACAGGAGTATACGAGCAGTACTTC. The encoded protein is CASSVSGTGVYEQYF. Looking up the rest from reference TRBV5-1 and TRBJ2-7 gives the full variable domain: KAGVTQTPRYLIKTRGQQVTLSCSPISGHRSVSWYQQTPGQGLQFLFEYFSETQRNKGNFPGRFSGRQFSNSRSEMNVSTLELGDSALYLCASSVSGTGVYEQYFGPGTRLTVT.

This clone was counted a single time. V and J are TRBV7-2 and TRBJ2-1; 11 bases agree with TRBD2. Per the germline V gene, CDR1 is SGHTA and CDR2 is FQGNSA. V dropped 4 bases and J dropped 4; count of bases not matched to a gene: 9. This CDR3 region has 17 residues. Here the CDR3 reads CASSSLAGGRAYNEQFF. Here the CDR3 DNA reads TGTGCCAGCAGCTCATTAGCGGGAGGGAGGGCTTACAATGAGCAGTTCTTC.

This CDR3 reads CASGGGPYEQYF. The DNA for the CDR3 is TGTGCCAGCGGGGGAGGGCCCTACGAGCAGTACTTC. This chain joins TRBV6-5 and TRBJ2-7, with TRBD2 identical over 7 bases. Germline trimming cut 8 bases from V and 2 bases from J; bases unmatched to any gene: 3. Germline V gene sequence: CDR1 MNHEY, CDR2 SVGAGI. This CDR3 is built from 12 residues.

The rearrangement uses TRBV5-1 and TRBJ1-3; the match to TRBD1 covers 7 bases. Germline trimming cut 0 bases from V and 2 bases from J; bases unmatched to any gene: 5. Germline V gene data show CDR1 as SGHRS and CDR2 as YFSETQ. The CDR3 contains 16 residues. Here the CDR3 reads CASSLGTGDTGNTIYF. The CDR3 DNA follows: TGCGCCAGCAGCTTGGGGACAGGAGACACTGGAAACACCATATATTTT.

This clone has a handful of counts. The gene calls are TRBV11-2 and TRBJ1-3; D gene ambiguous. Looked up from germline, CDR1 is SGHAT and CDR2 is FQNNGV. With 2 bases removed from V and 0 bases from J, the gap between germline ends came to 11 bases. This CDR3 has 16 residues. CDR3 nucleotides: TGTGCCAGCAGCTTACGCCTCTGGCCCTCTGGAAACACCATATATTTT. This gives the protein CASSLRLWPSGNTIYF.

The V call is TRBV7-2, the J call TRBJ1-2; unclear D gene. Germline assignment: CDR1 SGHTA and CDR2 FQGNSA. With 3 bases removed from V and 4 bases from J, the gap between germline ends came to 12 bases. This CDR3 comprises 14 residues. The CDR3 loop is CASSFHRDVYGYTF. In DNA, the CDR3 is TGTGCCAGCAGCTTCCACAGAGACGTCTATGGCTACACCTTC.

V is TRBV5-1 and J is TRBJ1-6; D is perhaps TRBD1 (5 bases). Trimming left V 4 bases short and J 9 bases short, with 11 bases between. Germline V CDR1 and CDR2: SGHRS, YFSETQ. This CDR3 spans 13 amino acids. The CDR3 protein is CASSEGDSSPLHF. Here the CDR3 DNA reads TGCGCCAGCAGCGAAGGCGACAGTTCACCCCTCCACTTT.

The rearrangement uses TRBV30 and TRBJ1-1; tentatively, D is TRBD1 (6 bases). Trimming took 3 bases from V and 4 from J, leaving 21 bases between them. CDR1 and CDR2 from the germline V gene are GTSNPN and SVGIG (reference sequence). This CDR3 spans 16 amino acids. CDR3 DNA: TGTGCCTGGAGGGGGGGCGGGGGCGTGGGTGCCACTGAAGCTTTCTTT. Translating gives CAWRGGGGVGATEAFF.

This clone was counted between two and nine times. This chain uses TRBV12-5 with TRBJ2-7; TRBD1 aligns across 12 bases. The CDR3 sequence is 17 residues long. Germline V lookup: CDR1 LGHNT, CDR2 FRNRAP. Trimming cost V 2 bases and J 7 bases; bases outside gene matches: 12. The CDR3 bases are TGTGCTAGTGGTTTGAACCCCCCGGGACAGGGGGCGTTGGAGCAGTACTTC. Translation: CASGLNPPGQGALEQYF.

The chain is built from TRBV10-3 and TRBJ2-1; no reliable D call. CDR3 length: 12 amino acids. V dropped 3 bases and J dropped 8 bases, with 8 bases sitting between them. CDR1 and CDR2 (germline): ENHRY, SYGVKD. CDR3 amino acids: CAISDPRDEQFF. DNA for the CDR3: TGTGCCATCAGTGATCCCCGGGATGAGCAGTTCTTC.

This chain links TRBV2 with TRBJ2-2; 9 bases agree with TRBD2. The germline V gene has CDR1 SNHLY and CDR2 FYNNEI. This CDR3 is 15 amino acids long. V lost 6 bases, J lost 8 bases, and 10 bases stayed unmatched. Here the CDR3 reads CASRSGGPRGGELFF. CDR3 DNA: TGTGCCAGCAGAAGCGGGGGGCCTCGGGGAGGGGAGCTGTTTTTT. The variable domain in full, with the rest retrieved from reference TRBV2 and TRBJ2-2, is EPEVTQTPSHQVTQMGQEVILRCVPISNHLYFYWYRQILGQKVEFLVSFYNNEISEKSEIFDDQFSVERPDGSNFTLKIRSTKLEDSAMYFCASRSGGPRGGELFFGEGSRLTVL.

This clone was counted a single time. The chain joins TRBV27 to TRBJ2-3, with D possibly TRBD2 on 6 matching bases. The CDR3 is 13 residues long. Germline values: CDR1 MNHEY, CDR2 SMNVEV (reference sequence). V was shortened by 6 bases and J by 2 bases, with 9 bases between the two germline ends. CDR3 sequence: CASRRGSTDTQYF. CDR3 DNA sequence: TGTGCCAGCAGGCGGGGATCCACAGATACGCAGTATTTT.

The V and J genes are TRBV2 and TRBJ1-4; the match to TRBD1 covers 8 bases. This CDR3 is built from 16 residues. V lost 5 bases to trimming and J lost 3 bases; unmatched junction nucleotides: 8. CDR1 and CDR2 (germline): SNHLY, FYNNEI. CDR3 loop: CASSRQGNGANEKLFF. The CDR3, as DNA: TGTGCCAGCAGTCGACAGGGGAACGGGGCTAATGAAAAACTGTTTTTT.

The chain links TRBV2 to TRBJ1-6, with 11 bases matching TRBD1. CDR1 SNHLY and CDR2 FYNNEI come from the germline V gene. The ends lost 6 bases at V and 3 bases at J; junction bases unmatched: 7. The CDR3 covers 17 residues. CDR3 coding DNA: TGTGCCAGCAGGGACGGACAGGGGGCCCACTATAATTCACCCCTCCACTTT. It yields the protein CASRDGQGAHYNSPLHF.

The genes are TRBV19 and TRBJ1-2; 9 bases fit TRBD1. Trimming removed 0 bases from V and 5 bases from J; junction bases left unmatched: 4. This CDR3 has 15 residues. From germline, CDR1 is LNHDA and CDR2 SQIVND (reference sequence). The chain's CDR3 is CASSIDGTGKYGYTF. CDR3 nucleotide sequence: TGTGCCAGTAGTATAGACGGGACAGGGAAATATGGCTACACCTTC.

The chain employs TRBV29-1 and TRBJ1-4, with D possibly being TRBD1 (5 bases). Trimming removed 7 bases at V and 4 bases at J, with 13 bases between. This CDR3 region has 13 residues. CDR1 is SQVTM, CDR2 ANQGSEA, per germline. The CDR3, as DNA: TGCAGCGGTCGACAGTCTGGTAATGAAAAACTGTTTTTT. This sequence encodes CSGRQSGNEKLFF.

This chain joins TRBV5-1 and TRBJ2-1; 7 bases are a match to TRBD2. J was trimmed by 0 bases and V by 0 bases; bases with no gene match: 3. CDR1 and CDR2 (germline): SGHRS, YFSETQ. CDR3 length equals 16 residues. DNA of the CDR3: TGCGCCAGCAGCTTGGAAGCGGGAAGCTCCTACAATGAGCAGTTCTTC. Protein: CASSLEAGSSYNEQFF. Together with reference TRBV5-1 and TRBJ2-1, the CDR3 gives the full variable domain: KAGVTQTPRYLIKTRGQQVTLSCSPISGHRSVSWYQQTPGQGLQFLFEYFSETQRNKGNFPGRFSGRQFSNSRSEMNVSTLELGDSALYLCASSLEAGSSYNEQFFGPGTRLTVL.

The chain's CDR3 is CASSPPPDRPGYTF. The CDR3, as DNA: TGTGCCAGCAGCCCTCCCCCGGACAGGCCTGGCTACACCTTC. The V and J genes are TRBV9 and TRBJ1-2; TRBD1 agrees at 7 bases. The junction had 10 bases not matched to a gene; V was cut back by 4 bases and J by 7 bases. Looked up from germline, CDR1 is SGDLS and CDR2 is YYNGEE. CDR3 length equals 14 residues.

The gene calls are TRBV6-1 and TRBJ2-7, with 7 bases matching TRBD1. CDR1 and CDR2 (germline): MNHNS, SASEGT. CDR3 length: 16 residues. V was clipped by 3 bases and J by 1 base; unmatched bases: 9. The chain's CDR3 is CASSDGTVITSYEQYF. In DNA, the CDR3 is TGTGCCAGCAGTGATGGGACAGTTATTACATCCTACGAGCAGTACTTC.

The chain recombines TRBV2 with TRBJ1-2; TRBD1 is a possible D gene (6 bases). V lost 2 bases, J lost 3 bases, and 10 bases lay in between. The CDR3 sequence is 14 residues long. Germline CDR1 SNHLY, CDR2 FYNNEI. CDR3 nucleotide sequence: TGTGCCAGCAGTGAACTGCCAGGGGACTATGGCTACACCTTC. It yields the protein CASSELPGDYGYTF.